The entry below gives a single T cell receptor (beta chain) sequence along with its context. A junction end diverges from the germline sequence, so it may reflect a read error. Per the study methods: Reference gene primer amplification in the assay estimated nucleated cell counts. The protocol was immunoSEQ multiplex PCR, while the TCRdb copy is restricted to in-frame clones and leaves out a portion. That table supplies the V and J calls and clone size; D and trimming were determined from the DNA. The table lists 25,000 or so clones, roughly 94% of them singletons, with under 4.5% in the top ten. CDR3 length equals 13 residues. From germline, CDR1 is MDHEN and CDR2 SYDVKM. This entry is derived from a study of blood T cell repertoires in COVID-19. The overall study: Samples representing acute and convalescent COVID-19 were sourced from the United States, Italy and Spain. PBMCs, B-cell-depleted T cells, or T cells were the source of the cDNA or gDNA that made up the material.

The chain employs TRBV28 and TRBJ2-5; D is perhaps TRBD2 (5 bases). The sequence was obtained from a human donor with active COVID-19. The donor label of this sample is uncertain. The sequencing sample was made of peripheral blood. DNA for the CDR3: TGTGCCGGCAGCCCGGGAAGGGAGGAGACCCAGTACTTC. As protein: CAGSPGREETQYF. Full variable domain (remainder filled in from reference TRBV28 and TRBJ2-5): DVKVTQSSRYLVKRTGEKVFLECVQDMDHENMFWYRQDPGLGLRLIYFSYDVKMKEKGDIPEGYSVSREKKERFSLILESASTNQTSMYLCAGSPGREETQYFGPGTRLLVL.